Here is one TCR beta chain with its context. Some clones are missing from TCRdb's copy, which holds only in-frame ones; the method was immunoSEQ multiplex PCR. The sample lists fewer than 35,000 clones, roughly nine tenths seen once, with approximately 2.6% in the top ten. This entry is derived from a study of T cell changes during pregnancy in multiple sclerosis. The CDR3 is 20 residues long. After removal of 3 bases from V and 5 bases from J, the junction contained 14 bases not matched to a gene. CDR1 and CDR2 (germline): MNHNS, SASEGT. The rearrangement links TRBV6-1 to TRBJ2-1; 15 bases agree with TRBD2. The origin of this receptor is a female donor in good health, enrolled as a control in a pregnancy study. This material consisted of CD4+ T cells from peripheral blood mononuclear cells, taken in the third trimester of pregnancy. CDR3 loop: CASSDRTSGRDDNLDNEQFF. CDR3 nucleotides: TGTGCCAGCAGTGACCGGACTAGCGGGAGGGATGACAATTTGGACAATGAGCAGTTCTTC.